These T cell receptor beta chains were read from a single sample in a study of blood T cells in healthy people across ages. Via MiXCR, TCRdb re-called the 5' RACE reads, giving one row per CDR3 protein. Among 700,000 or so distinct CDR3 sequences listed, over 40% were seen once. The sequenced sample consisted of blood. These receptors originate from a man aged 80 or over in good health. Each CDR3 is given with its conserved first and last residue. Each record gives: D gene, clone size, J gene, V gene, CDR3 protein, CDR3 DNA. D genes are given only for firm matches. Clone size appears in some rows only: once, few, many, or a class for an expanded clone.

TRBD1,-,TRBJ2-3,TRBV5-1,CASSPDRSTDTQYF,TGCGCCAGCAGCCCGGACAGGAGCACAGATACGCAGTATTTT
-,few,TRBJ2-3,TRBV11-2,CASSLEGVISTDTQYF,TGTGCCAGCAGCTTAGAGGGGGTTATTTCCACAGATACGCAGTATTTT
-,few,TRBJ2-6,TRBV5-1,CASSYDSSGANVLTF,TGCGCCAGCAGCTACGACAGCTCTGGGGCCAACGTCCTGACTTTC
-,-,TRBJ1-5,TRBV7-2,CASSLALGYQPQHF,TGTGCCAGCAGCTTAGCTCTCGGGTATCAGCCCCAGCATTTT
TRBD2,once,TRBJ2-6,TRBV20-1,CSASDKRGTGSGANVLTF,TGCAGTGCTAGCGATAAGCGGGGGACCGGCTCTGGGGCCAACGTCCTGACTTTC
TRBD1,-,TRBJ2-1,TRBV4-2,CASSQGTGSNEQFF,TGTGCCAGCAGCCAAGGGACAGGGAGCAATGAGCAGTTCTTC
-,-,TRBJ2-3,TRBV7-9,CASRLDTDTQYF,TGTGCCAGCAGATTAGACACAGATACGCAGTATTTT
TRBD1,-,TRBJ2-7,TRBV7-2,CASIQTGRNEQYF,TGTGCCAGCATCCAGACAGGGCGTAACGAGCAGTACTTC
TRBD2,-,TRBJ2-7,TRBV20-1,CSAELPLAGPPYEQYF,TGCAGTGCTGAACTACCACTAGCGGGGCCTCCCTACGAGCAGTACTTC
TRBD1,-,TRBJ2-1,TRBV7-2,CTSSTGAGYNEQFF,TGTACCAGCAGCACAGGGGCTGGCTACAATGAGCAGTTCTTC
TRBD1,-,TRBJ1-1,TRBV6-6,CASSYGTGRSEAFF,TGTGCCAGCAGTTACGGGACAGGGCGGTCTGAAGCTTTCTTT
-,few,TRBJ2-2,TRBV29-1,CSVGLMGLRTSTGELFF,TGCAGCGTTGGGTTGATGGGGTTAAGGACGAGTACCGGGGAGCTGTTTTTT
TRBD2,few,TRBJ2-1,TRBV28,CASRLSGGDEQFF,TGTGCCAGCAGACTTAGCGGGGGTGATGAGCAGTTCTTC
TRBD2,-,TRBJ2-2,TRBV4-2,CASSYHSGGTRTGELFF,TGTGCCAGCAGCTATCATAGCGGGGGGACCCGGACCGGGGAGCTGTTTTTT
-,once,TRBJ2-2,TRBV15,CATMEGQRRNTGELFF,TGTGCCACCATGGAGGGGCAGAGGCGGAACACCGGGGAGCTGTTTTTT
TRBD2,-,TRBJ2-3,TRBV29-1,CSVDGTSGKTDTQYF,TGCAGCGTTGACGGGACTAGCGGTAAAACAGATACGCAGTATTTT
-,-,TRBJ2-5,TRBV7-8,CASSFTGTSYNEQYF,TGTGCCAGCAGCTTTACCGGGACATCTTACAATGAGCAGTACTTC
TRBD1,-,TRBJ2-5,TRBV29-1,CSVGGLQETQYF,TGCAGCGTAGGGGGCCTCCAAGAGACCCAGTACTTC
-,-,TRBJ2-7,TRBV7-8,CASSSRLDGGKRYEQYF,TGTGCCAGCAGCTCCCGACTGGACGGCGGGAAAAGGTACGAGCAGTACTTC
TRBD1,-,TRBJ2-7,TRBV28,CASARQGGSYEQYF,TGTGCCAGCGCCCGACAGGGGGGGTCCTACGAGCAGTACTTC
-,few,TRBJ2-7,TRBV7-2,CASSQVAGPRSEQYF,TGTGCCAGCAGTCAGGTGGCGGGACCAAGGAGCGAGCAGTACTTC
-,-,TRBJ2-7,TRBV7-2,CASSPTGPKTEQYF,TGTGCCAGCAGCCCCACGGGGCCCAAAACCGAGCAGTACTTC
TRBD1,-,TRBJ2-3,TRBV28,CASSAPGQGSDTQYF,TGTGCCAGCAGTGCTCCGGGACAGGGGTCAGATACGCAGTATTTT
TRBD2,few,TRBJ2-1,TRBV7-2,CASSLRTSGGFF,TGTGCCAGCAGCTTGCGGACTAGCGGGGGGTTCTTC
-,-,TRBJ2-5,TRBV18,CASSPAEVQETQYF,TGTGCCAGCTCACCAGCGGAGGTCCAAGAGACCCAGTACTTC
-,few,TRBJ1-2,TRBV7-9,CASSLDAGSYTF,TGTGCCAGCAGCTTAGACGCCGGGAGCTACACCTTC
-,few,TRBJ1-1,TRBV10-1,CASRLKMNTEAFF,TGCGCCAGCAGGTTAAAGATGAACACTGAAGCTTTCTTT
-,-,TRBJ2-7,TRBV13,CASSLGLQNSYEQYF,TGTGCCAGCAGCTTAGGCCTCCAGAACTCCTACGAGCAGTACTTC
TRBD2,-,TRBJ2-5,TRBV5-1,CASSRVAGVEETQYF,TGCGCCAGCAGCCGCGTAGCGGGAGTCGAAGAGACCCAGTACTTC
-,few,TRBJ1-2,TRBV3-1,CASSQVGRGYGYTF,TGTGCCAGCAGCCAAGTTGGAAGGGGCTATGGCTACACCTTC
TRBD1,many,TRBJ1-6,TRBV28,CASSPKRGTGANSPLHF,TGTGCCAGCAGCCCGAAGAGAGGGACAGGGGCCAATTCACCCCTCCACTTT
TRBD2,many,TRBJ2-7,TRBV20-1,CSASSAVRAGATYEQYF,TGCAGTGCTAGTAGCGCGGTGAGAGCGGGAGCGACCTACGAGCAGTACTTC
-,-,TRBJ1-5,TRBV29-1,CSVDEGGSNQPQHF,TGCAGCGTTGACGAGGGGGGGAGCAATCAGCCCCAGCATTTT
-,-,TRBJ1-3,TRBV20-1,CSARDLNGGPGNTIYF,TGCAGTGCTAGAGATCTTAACGGGGGGCCTGGAAACACCATATATTTT
-,once,TRBJ1-3,TRBV7-2,CASSLEQRGGTIYF,TGTGCCAGCAGCTTAGAACAGCGGGGAGGCACCATATATTTT
TRBD1,few,TRBJ2-7,TRBV20-1,CSAGGTGGRYEQYF,TGCAGTGCTGGAGGGACAGGGGGCCGTTACGAGCAGTACTTC
TRBD2,many,TRBJ2-3,TRBV24-1,CATSDLGTSGMTDTQYF,TGTGCCACCAGTGACCTCGGGACTAGCGGGATGACAGATACGCAGTATTTT
-,-,TRBJ1-5,TRBV12-3/TRBV12-4,CASSFDFNQPQHF,TGTGCCAGCAGTTTTGACTTCAATCAGCCCCAGCATTTT